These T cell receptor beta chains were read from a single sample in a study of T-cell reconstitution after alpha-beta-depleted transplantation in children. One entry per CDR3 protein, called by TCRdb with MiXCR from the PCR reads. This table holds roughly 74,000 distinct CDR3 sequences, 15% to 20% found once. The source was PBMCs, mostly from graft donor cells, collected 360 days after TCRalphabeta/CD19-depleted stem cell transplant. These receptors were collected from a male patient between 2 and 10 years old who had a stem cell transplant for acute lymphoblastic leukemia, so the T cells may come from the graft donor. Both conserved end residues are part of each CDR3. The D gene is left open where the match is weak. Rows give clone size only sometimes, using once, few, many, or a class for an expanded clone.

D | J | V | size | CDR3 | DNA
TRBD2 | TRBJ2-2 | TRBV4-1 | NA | CASSQGAGGPSGELFF | TGCGCCAGCAGCCAAGGGGCGGGAGGGCCGTCCGGGGAGCTGTTTTTT
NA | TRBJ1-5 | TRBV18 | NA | CASSPQDRGNQPQHF | TGTGCCAGCTCACCTCAAGACAGAGGCAATCAGCCCCAGCATTTT
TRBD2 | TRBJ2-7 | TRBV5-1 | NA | CASKHRSGSTYEQYF | TGCGCCAGCAAACATCGGAGCGGGAGTACGTACGAGCAGTACTTC
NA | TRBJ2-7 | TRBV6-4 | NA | CASSDSGRNEQYF | TGTGCCAGCAGTGACTCTGGCAGGAACGAGCAGTACTTC
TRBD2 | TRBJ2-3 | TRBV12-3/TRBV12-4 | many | CASSPSGSTDTQYF | TGTGCCAGCTCACCTAGCGGGAGTACAGATACGCAGTATTTT
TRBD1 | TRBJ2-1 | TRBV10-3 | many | CAISEPGQGYNEQFF | TGTGCCATCAGTGAACCGGGACAGGGTTACAATGAGCAGTTCTTC
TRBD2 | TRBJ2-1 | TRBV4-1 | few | CASSQPILAGGNEQFF | TGCGCCAGCAGCCAACCTATACTAGCGGGAGGGAATGAGCAGTTCTTC
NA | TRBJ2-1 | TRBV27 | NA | CASSSGASSYNEQFF | TGTGCCAGCAGTTCTGGAGCGAGCTCCTACAATGAGCAGTTCTTC
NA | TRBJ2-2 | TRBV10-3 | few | CAISGRDGGELFF | TGTGCCATCAGTGGGCGGGACGGCGGGGAGCTGTTTTTT
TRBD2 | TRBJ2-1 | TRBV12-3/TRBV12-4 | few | CASNPPAGLAISYEQFF | TGTGCCAGCAACCCCCCCGCGGGACTAGCAATCTCCTATGAGCAGTTCTTC
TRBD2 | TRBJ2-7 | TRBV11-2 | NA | CASSSRLAGAGEQYF | TGTGCCAGCAGCTCCCGGCTAGCGGGAGCGGGTGAGCAGTACTTC